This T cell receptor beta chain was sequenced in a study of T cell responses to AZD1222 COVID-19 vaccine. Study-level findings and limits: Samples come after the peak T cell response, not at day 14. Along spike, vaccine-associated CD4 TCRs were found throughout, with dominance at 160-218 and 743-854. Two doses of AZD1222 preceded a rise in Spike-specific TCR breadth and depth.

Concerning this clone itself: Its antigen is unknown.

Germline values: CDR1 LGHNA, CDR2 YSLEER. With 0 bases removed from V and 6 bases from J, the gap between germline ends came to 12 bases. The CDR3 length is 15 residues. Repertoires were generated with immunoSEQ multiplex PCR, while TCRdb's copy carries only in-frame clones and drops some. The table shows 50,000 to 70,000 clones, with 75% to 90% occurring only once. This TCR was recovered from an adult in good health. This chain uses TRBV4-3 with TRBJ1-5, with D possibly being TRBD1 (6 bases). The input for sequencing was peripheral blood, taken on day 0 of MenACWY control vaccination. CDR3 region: CASSQDHRATQPQHF. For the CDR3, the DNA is TGCGCCAGCAGCCAAGACCACAGGGCGACTCAGCCCCAGCATTTT.